A selection of T cell receptor beta chains follows, all from one sample in a study of response to subunit inactivated influenza vaccine. One entry per CDR3 protein results from TCRdb running MiXCR on the RT-PCR reads. The data show approximately 500,000 distinct CDR3 sequences, 14% seen once. This sample comprised PBMCs from blood, obtained 12 days after vaccination. Source of these receptors: a man aged 50-60 years who received an inactivated influenza vaccine. The CDR3 runs from the conserved cysteine through the conserved F or W. Fields, in order: D gene, V gene, J gene, clone size, CDR3 DNA, CDR3 protein. A D gene is named only where the DNA matches it firmly. The size field is filled for only some rows; it gives once, few, many or a size class.

d_gene: TRBD1
v_gene: TRBV6-5
j_gene: TRBJ1-2
abundance: NA
CDR3nt: TGTGCCAGCAGTTTGGGACAGGGTAGACGCTACACCTTC
CDR3aa: CASSLGQGRRYTF

d_gene: NA
v_gene: TRBV30
j_gene: TRBJ1-1
abundance: few
CDR3nt: TGTGCCTGGAGTGTCTTTGGGGACCACGGGAAGGGGAACACTGAAGCTTTCTTT
CDR3aa: CAWSVFGDHGKGNTEAFF

d_gene: TRBD2
v_gene: TRBV20-1
j_gene: TRBJ2-3
abundance: few
CDR3nt: TGCAGTGCCAATAGCGGGAGGACAGATACGCAGTATTTT
CDR3aa: CSANSGRTDTQYF

d_gene: NA
v_gene: TRBV4-1
j_gene: TRBJ2-1
abundance: NA
CDR3nt: TGCGCCAGCAGCCAAGGTTGGGGCGGTGAGCAGTTCTTC
CDR3aa: CASSQGWGGEQFF

d_gene: TRBD2
v_gene: TRBV6-5
j_gene: TRBJ2-7
abundance: NA
CDR3nt: TGTGCCAGCAGTTACCCTAGCGGAGGGGCCTACGAGCAGTACTTC
CDR3aa: CASSYPSGGAYEQYF

d_gene: NA
v_gene: TRBV20-1
j_gene: TRBJ1-1
abundance: few
CDR3nt: TGCAGTGCCGAGGTTATGAACACTGAAGCTTTCTTT
CDR3aa: CSAEVMNTEAFF

d_gene: NA
v_gene: TRBV5-1
j_gene: TRBJ1-5
abundance: many
CDR3nt: TGTGCCAGCAGCCCCAGCGGGGGCAATCAGCCCCAGCATTTT
CDR3aa: CASSPSGGNQPQHF

d_gene: NA
v_gene: TRBV12-3/TRBV12-4
j_gene: TRBJ1-2
abundance: few
CDR3nt: TGTGCCAGCAGTTTAGGGGGCCGGAAGAGCGGCTACACCTTC
CDR3aa: CASSLGGRKSGYTF

d_gene: NA
v_gene: TRBV13
j_gene: TRBJ1-2
abundance: NA
CDR3nt: TGTGCCAGCAGCGTAAACAGGGATGGCTACACCTTC
CDR3aa: CASSVNRDGYTF

d_gene: NA
v_gene: TRBV18
j_gene: TRBJ2-2
abundance: NA
CDR3nt: TGTGCCAGCTCACCCGTGACAGAAAACACCGGGGAGCTGTTTTTT
CDR3aa: CASSPVTENTGELFF

d_gene: TRBD1
v_gene: TRBV11-3
j_gene: TRBJ1-4
abundance: NA
CDR3nt: TGTGCCAGCAGCCCCGGGACAGGGACTAATGAAAAACTGTTTTTT
CDR3aa: CASSPGTGTNEKLFF

d_gene: NA
v_gene: TRBV7-9
j_gene: TRBJ2-7
abundance: few
CDR3nt: TGTGCCAGCAGCTTTTCCATTACAGGCTCCTACGAGCAGTACTTC
CDR3aa: CASSFSITGSYEQYF

d_gene: NA
v_gene: TRBV7-9
j_gene: TRBJ2-1
abundance: few
CDR3nt: TGTGCCAGCAGCTTTGGGAGTAGGGATGAGCAGTTCTTC
CDR3aa: CASSFGSRDEQFF

d_gene: TRBD1
v_gene: TRBV30
j_gene: TRBJ1-1
abundance: few
CDR3nt: TGTGCCTGGAGACAGGGGGGCACTGAAGCTTTCTTT
CDR3aa: CAWRQGGTEAFF

d_gene: TRBD1
v_gene: TRBV4-2
j_gene: TRBJ1-5
abundance: NA
CDR3nt: TGTGCCAGCAGCCAAGACCCGACAGGGTATAGCAATCAGCCCCAGCATTTT
CDR3aa: CASSQDPTGYSNQPQHF

d_gene: TRBD1
v_gene: TRBV20-1
j_gene: TRBJ1-3
abundance: NA
CDR3nt: TGCAGTGCTTCTGGACAGGGGGCAAACACCATATATTTT
CDR3aa: CSASGQGANTIYF

d_gene: TRBD2
v_gene: TRBV4-1
j_gene: TRBJ2-1
abundance: once
CDR3nt: TGCGCCAGCAGCAGACCAGCGGGAGGGCCCTCCAATGAGCAGTTCTTC
CDR3aa: CASSRPAGGPSNEQFF

d_gene: NA
v_gene: TRBV11-2
j_gene: TRBJ1-6
abundance: NA
CDR3nt: TGTGCCAGCAGCTTAACGGGGTCCCTCGGGAATTCACCCCTCCACTTT
CDR3aa: CASSLTGSLGNSPLHF

d_gene: NA
v_gene: TRBV20-1
j_gene: TRBJ1-2
abundance: few
CDR3nt: TGCAGTGCTAGAGATCCGAGGTACTATGGCTACACCTTC
CDR3aa: CSARDPRYYGYTF

d_gene: NA
v_gene: TRBV20-1
j_gene: TRBJ1-6
abundance: few
CDR3nt: TGCAGTGCCGCTTACAATTCACCCCTCCACTTT
CDR3aa: CSAAYNSPLHF

d_gene: NA
v_gene: TRBV18
j_gene: TRBJ1-1
abundance: NA
CDR3nt: TGTGCCAGCTCACCACCCGGGCGGGTACCCACTGAAGCTTTCTTT
CDR3aa: CASSPPGRVPTEAFF

d_gene: NA
v_gene: TRBV7-2
j_gene: TRBJ1-5
abundance: NA
CDR3nt: TGTGCCAGCAGCTTAGGGGGTTTAAGGAGCAATCAGCCCCAGCATTTT
CDR3aa: CASSLGGLRSNQPQHF

d_gene: NA
v_gene: TRBV7-8
j_gene: TRBJ2-3
abundance: few
CDR3nt: TGTGCCAGCACCCTTTCTACAGGGCGTGATACGCAGTATTTT
CDR3aa: CASTLSTGRDTQYF

d_gene: NA
v_gene: TRBV18
j_gene: TRBJ2-7
abundance: NA
CDR3nt: TGTGCCAGCTCACCACCGGCGGGATTCTACGAGCAGTACTTC
CDR3aa: CASSPPAGFYEQYF

d_gene: NA
v_gene: TRBV11-2
j_gene: TRBJ2-7
abundance: NA
CDR3nt: TGTGCCAGCAGCTTAGTCGGAGACAGTCACTACGAGCAGTACTTC
CDR3aa: CASSLVGDSHYEQYF

d_gene: TRBD2
v_gene: TRBV20-1
j_gene: TRBJ2-1
abundance: few
CDR3nt: TGCAGTGCTAGAGATTTGGGGGAGGGCCTGTCCGAGCAGTTCTTC
CDR3aa: CSARDLGEGLSEQFF